Sequencing of this T cell receptor beta chain was carried out in a study of CD8+CD57+ T cells in acquired aplastic anemia. At least ten counts were recorded for this clonotype. What it binds is unknown. General study points: Patients and controls were found to share twenty-nine CD8+ CDR3 sequences.

TCR beta VDJ and CDR3 profiles were obtained from a genomic DNA template. MiXCR, applied by TCRdb to the reads, yields one record per CDR3 protein. The sample contains more than 100,000 distinct CDR3 sequences, around two fifths of which appear only once. The clonotype comes from a human donor in good health, serving as a control. The sequencing sample was made of sorted CD4+, CD8+, or CD8+CD57+ T cells (not recorded which) from PBMCs.

DNA for the CDR3: TGTGCCAGCACCCACCTCAGCGGGAGCTACAATGAGCAGTTCTTC. It is translated as CASTHLSGSYNEQFF. The chain joins TRBV7-8 to TRBJ2-1; TRBD2 matches at 8 bases. This CDR3 has 15 residues. The germline CDR1 and CDR2 sequences are SGHVS and FQNEAQ. V gave up 7 bases and J gave up 3 bases; unmatched junction bases: 8.